The sequence of this T cell receptor (beta chain) was determined in a study of T cells in Graves' hyperthyroidism and ophthalmopathy. From RNA transcripts, TCR beta CDR3 regions were amplified. RT-PCR in the first round (using the HTBI primer set) targeted the TCR CDR3. TCRdb re-called the multiplex PCR reads with MiXCR, one entry per CDR3 protein. The sample yields 490,000 or so distinct CDR3 sequences, around a fifth seen once. Uncontrolled infection, other autoimmune disease, pregnancy or lactation led to exclusion. A roughly 9.3 ml volume of fresh peripheral blood provided the PBMCs. Sequencing was done on a sample of blood. This receptor was taken from a woman in her 70s with Graves' ophthalmopathy.

The CDR3 region is CASSQVRGDEQFF. CDR3 nucleotide sequence: TGCGCCAGCAGCCAAGTAAGGGGGGATGAGCAGTTCTTC. The chain links TRBV4-3 to TRBJ2-1; either TRBD1 or TRBD2 may fit D (6 bases each). Germline lookup yields CDR1 LGHNA and CDR2 YSLEER. There are 13 residues in the CDR3. V lost 1 base and J 8 bases, leaving 9 bases between the germline ends.